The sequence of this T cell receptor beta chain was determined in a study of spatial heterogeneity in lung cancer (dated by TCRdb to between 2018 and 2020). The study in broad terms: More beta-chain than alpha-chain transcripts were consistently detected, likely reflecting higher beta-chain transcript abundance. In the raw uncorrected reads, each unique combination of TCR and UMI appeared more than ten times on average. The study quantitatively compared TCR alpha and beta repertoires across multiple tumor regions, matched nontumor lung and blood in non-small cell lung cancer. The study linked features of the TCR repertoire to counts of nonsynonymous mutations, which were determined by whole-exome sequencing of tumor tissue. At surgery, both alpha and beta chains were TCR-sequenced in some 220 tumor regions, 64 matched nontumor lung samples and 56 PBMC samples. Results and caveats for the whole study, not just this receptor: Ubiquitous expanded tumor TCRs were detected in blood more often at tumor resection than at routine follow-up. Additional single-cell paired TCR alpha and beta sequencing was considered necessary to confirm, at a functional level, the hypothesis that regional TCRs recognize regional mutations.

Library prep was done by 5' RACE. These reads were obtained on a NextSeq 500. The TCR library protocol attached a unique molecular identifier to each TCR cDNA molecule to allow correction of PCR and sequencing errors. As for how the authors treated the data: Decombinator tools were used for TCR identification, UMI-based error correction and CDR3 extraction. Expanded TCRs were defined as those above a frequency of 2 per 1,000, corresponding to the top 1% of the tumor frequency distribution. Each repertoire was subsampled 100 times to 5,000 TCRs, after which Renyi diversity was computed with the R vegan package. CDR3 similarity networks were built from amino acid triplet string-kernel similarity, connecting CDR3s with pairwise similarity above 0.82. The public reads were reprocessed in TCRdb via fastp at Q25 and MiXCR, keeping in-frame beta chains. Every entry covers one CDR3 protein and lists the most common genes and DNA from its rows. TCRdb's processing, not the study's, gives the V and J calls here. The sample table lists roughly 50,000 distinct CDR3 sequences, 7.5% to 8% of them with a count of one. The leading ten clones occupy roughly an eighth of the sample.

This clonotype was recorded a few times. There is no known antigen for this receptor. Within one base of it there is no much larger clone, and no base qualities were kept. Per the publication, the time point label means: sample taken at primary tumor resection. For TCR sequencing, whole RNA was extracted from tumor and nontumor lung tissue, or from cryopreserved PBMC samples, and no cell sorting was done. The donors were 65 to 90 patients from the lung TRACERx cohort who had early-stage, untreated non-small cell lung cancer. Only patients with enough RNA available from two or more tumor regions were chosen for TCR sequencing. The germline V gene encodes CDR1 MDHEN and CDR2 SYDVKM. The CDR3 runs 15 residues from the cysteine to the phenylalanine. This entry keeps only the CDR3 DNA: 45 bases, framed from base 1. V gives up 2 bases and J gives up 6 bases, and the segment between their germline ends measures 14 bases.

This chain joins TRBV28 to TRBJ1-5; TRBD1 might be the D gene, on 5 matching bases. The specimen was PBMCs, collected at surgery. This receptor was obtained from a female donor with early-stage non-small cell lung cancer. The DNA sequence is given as TGTGCCAGCAGTTTAGGGGGAATTCAGGGTCAGCCCCAGCATTTT. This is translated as CASSLGGIQGQPQHF.